This TCR beta chain appears in the sequencing data of a study of T cell responses to AZD1222 COVID-19 vaccine. Whole-study results and caveats: Vaccine-related CD4 TCRs covered spike, predominating at 160-218 and 743-854. A reported finding is that nearly half of spike-specific TCRs target unmutated variant regions. Most donors were white British, females outnumbered males, and clonal diversity was possibly underestimated.

As concerns this clone: What it binds is not known.

Measured with immunoSEQ multiplex PCR; TCRdb has only the in-frame clones, and not every one. Seen here are 110,000 or so clones, about 86% observed once, and the top ten hold about 16%. The germline CDR1 and CDR2 sequences are LGHNA and YSLEER. This CDR3 contains 15 residues. V was pared by 3 bases and J by 10 bases, with 7 bases of the junction left unmatched. Sample: peripheral blood, taken 28 days after the second AZD1222 dose. The V and J genes are TRBV4-3 and TRBJ1-6, with TRBD1 matching 9 bases. The receptor was derived from an adult who received the AZD1222 COVID-19 vaccine. The CDR3 nucleotides are TGCGCCAGCAGCCAGACGGACAGGGGTGGGTCACCCCTCCACTTT. Its translation: CASSQTDRGGSPLHF.